The 17 T cell receptor beta chains listed next were all sequenced from one sample in a study of T-cell reconstitution after alpha-beta-depleted transplantation in children. Unique molecular identifiers were built into the TCRbeta library. One entry per CDR3 protein results from TCRdb running MiXCR on the PCR reads. Among some 840,000 distinct CDR3 sequences, roughly 15% were seen once, and the ten largest hold about 5%. The source material was PBMCs, mostly from graft donor cells, sampled 360 days after TCRalphabeta/CD19-depleted stem cell transplant. Receptors were obtained from a male patient under 18 who had a stem cell transplant for acute lymphoblastic leukemia, so the T cells may come from the graft donor.

V gene TRBV4-1 combines with J gene TRBJ1-1; 8 positions agree with TRBD1. The CDR3 is 13 amino acids. CDR1 is MGHRA, CDR2 YSYEKL, per germline. Trimming removed 3 bases from V and 7 bases from J; junction bases left unmatched: 4. CDR3 amino acids: CASSHPGQGEAFF. In DNA form, the CDR3 reads TGCGCCAGCAGCCATCCCGGACAGGGTGAAGCTTTCTTT.

This clonotype was observed many times. J is TRBJ1-4 and V is TRBV29-1; TRBD1 is a possible D gene (5 bases). Germline V lookup: CDR1 SQVTM, CDR2 ANQGSEA. The length of the CDR3 is 13 residues. The V and J ends lost 4 bases and 4 bases respectively, with 10 bases between them. The CDR3 DNA reads as TGCAGCGTTGGGACAAGGCTTAATGAAAAACTGTTTTTT. Its protein is CSVGTRLNEKLFF.

The chain recombines TRBV3-1 with TRBJ2-2; TRBD2 matches 7 bases. In germline, CDR1 is LGHDT, CDR2 YNNKEL (reference sequence). With 8 bases clipped from V and 7 bases from J, the junction kept 1 base outside the gene matches. The CDR3 covers 11 residues. This CDR3 is CASREDGELFF. The CDR3 DNA reads TGTGCCAGCCGGGAGGACGGGGAGCTGTTTTTT. Full variable domain (remainder filled in from reference TRBV3-1 and TRBJ2-2): DTAVSQTPKYLVTQMGNDKSIKCEQNLGHDTMYWYKQDSKKFLKIMFSYNNKELIINETVPNRFSPKSPDKAHLNLHINSLELGDSAVYFCASREDGELFFGEGSRLTVL.

The V and J genes are TRBV6-5 and TRBJ2-7; TRBD2 aligns across 15 bases. In germline, CDR1 is MNHEY, CDR2 SVGAGI. V lost 0 bases to trimming and J lost 6 bases; unmatched junction nucleotides: 3. The CDR3 has 16 residues. CDR3 DNA: TGTGCCAGCAGTTACTCCCCGGGACTAGCGGGAGGCGAGCAGTACTTC. Translating it yields CASSYSPGLAGGEQYF.

This clonotype was found a few times. V gene TRBV7-7 combines with J gene TRBJ2-2, with 8 bases identical to TRBD1. The CDR3 loop spans 13 amino acids. J lost 9 bases, V lost 3 bases, and 3 bases had no gene match. The V gene's germline CDR1 is SSHAT and CDR2 FNYEAQ (reference sequence). CDR3 residues: CASSFDRGRELFF. The CDR3 DNA reads as TGTGCCAGCAGCTTCGACAGGGGCCGGGAGCTGTTTTTT. Combining the CDR3 with reference TRBV7-7 and TRBJ2-2 gives the whole variable domain GAGVSQSPRYKVTKRGQDVTLRCDPISSHATLYWYQQALGQGPEFLTYFNYEAQPDKSGLPSDRFSAERPEGSISTLTIQRTEQRDSAMYRCASSFDRGRELFFGEGSRLTVL.

This clonotype has a handful of counts. The chain carries TRBV18 and TRBJ1-4; perhaps TRBD1 as D (5 bases). V was cut by 4 bases and J by 4 bases, with 13 bases left in between. Germline CDR1 and CDR2: KGHSH and LQKENI. The CDR3 sequence is 15 residues long. The CDR3 DNA reads TGTGCCAGCTCACTACCAGGGCCCGGTAATGAAAAACTGTTTTTT. Translated, it gives CASSLPGPGNEKLFF.

The chain couples TRBV27 to TRBJ2-1, with a possible D match to TRBD2 (5 bases). The CDR3 is made up of 19 amino acids. Germline CDR1 is MNHEY and CDR2 is SMNVEV (reference sequence). Trimming shortened V by 6 bases and J by 0 bases, and 24 bases separated the two germline ends. CDR3 coding DNA: TGTGCCAGCAGCCTAATTCCCGGCTCAGCGGTGAGCTCCTACAATGAGCAGTTCTTC. It is translated as CASSLIPGSAVSSYNEQFF.

J is TRBJ1-2 and V is TRBV2; no firm D call. This CDR3 is 8 amino acids long. Trimming removed 9 bases from V and 10 bases from J, with 6 bases in between. Germline-derived CDR1 and CDR2 are SNHLY and FYNNEI. The DNA for the CDR3 is TGTGCCAGAGGGCCCTACACCTTC. Its translation is CARGPYTF.

This clonotype showed up just a few times. V and J are TRBV13 and TRBJ2-1; 8 nucleotides match TRBD2. This CDR3 comprises 15 residues. CDR1 and CDR2 (germline): PRHDT, FYEKMQ (reference sequence). V was clipped by 3 bases and J by 8 bases; unmatched bases: 9. The CDR3 here is CASSLSGRGLHEQFF. CDR3 coding DNA: TGTGCCAGCAGCTTGAGCGGGAGAGGTCTCCATGAGCAGTTCTTC.

This clonotype has more than one count but fewer than ten. V is TRBV5-1 and J is TRBJ2-7; D remains ambiguous. V shed 3 bases and J shed 2 bases, with 12 bases lying between them. This CDR3 is built from 14 residues. Germline assignment: CDR1 SGHRS and CDR2 YFSETQ. The CDR3 reads CASSSGSYPYEQYF. The CDR3 coding sequence is TGCGCCAGCAGCTCCGGGTCTTACCCCTACGAGCAGTACTTC.

V gene TRBV4-1 combines with J gene TRBJ2-1, with no clear D. The CDR3 contains 16 residues. The V end lost 2 bases, the J end lost 5 bases, and 16 bases lay between the germline ends. Germline V CDR1 and CDR2: MGHRA, YSYEKL. CDR3 sequence: CASSQPQQHLHNEQFF. In DNA form, the CDR3 reads TGCGCCAGCAGCCAACCGCAGCAGCACCTTCACAATGAGCAGTTCTTC.

This clonotype occurred many times. The J gene is TRBJ2-3, the V gene TRBV10-2; D tentatively reads TRBD1 or TRBD2 (5 bases each). Trimming took off 8 bases at V and 4 bases at J, with 16 bases between the two ends. CDR1 WSHSY and CDR2 SAAADI come from the germline V gene. The CDR3 is 14 residues long. The CDR3 bases are TGCGCCAGCCTAGACCTAGTGGGGGCAGATACGCAGTATTTT. Protein: CASLDLVGADTQYF.

The rearrangement joins TRBV2 to TRBJ1-1; no reliable D call. The CDR3 is made up of 14 amino acids. V was clipped by 6 bases and J by 0 bases, with 11 bases between them. CDR1 is SNHLY and CDR2 is FYNNEI in the germline V gene. For the CDR3, the DNA is TGTGCCAGCAGCCCAAGTCCCATGAACACTGAAGCTTTCTTT. It encodes CASSPSPMNTEAFF. The entire variable domain, with the rest obtained from reference TRBV2 and TRBJ1-1, is as follows: EPEVTQTPSHQVTQMGQEVILRCVPISNHLYFYWYRQILGQKVEFLVSFYNNEISEKSEIFDDQFSVERPDGSNFTLKIRSTKLEDSAMYFCASSPSPMNTEAFFGQGTRLTVV.

Only a few counts were recorded for this clonotype. This sequence joins TRBV5-1 and TRBJ2-5; 7 positions agree with TRBD1. This CDR3 is built from 15 residues. Per the germline V gene, CDR1 is SGHRS and CDR2 is YFSETQ. J gave up 5 bases and V 5 bases, and 12 bases lay outside the gene matches. The CDR3 here is CASRSTGARGETQYF. The DNA of the CDR3 is TGCGCCAGCAGGAGTACAGGGGCGAGAGGGGAGACCCAGTACTTC. Using reference TRBV5-1 and TRBJ2-5 for the parts outside the CDR3, the full variable domain is KAGVTQTPRYLIKTRGQQVTLSCSPISGHRSVSWYQQTPGQGLQFLFEYFSETQRNKGNFPGRFSGRQFSNSRSEMNVSTLELGDSALYLCASRSTGARGETQYFGPGTRLLVL.

The chain is built from TRBV12-3 or TRBV12-4 and TRBJ1-5, with 7 bases fitting TRBD1. The CDR3 loop spans 13 amino acids. V shed 3 bases, J shed 6 bases, and the junction held 2 bases outside the gene matches. The CDR3 coding sequence is TGTGCCAGCAGTTTCCGACAGGGTCAGCCCCAGCATTTT. Translating it yields CASSFRQGQPQHF.

This sequence joins TRBV27 and TRBJ2-3; 7 bases are shared with TRBD1. The CDR3 contains 17 residues. Germline CDR1 reads MNHEY; CDR2 reads SMNVEV (reference sequence). V dropped 5 bases and J dropped 4; count of bases not matched to a gene: 15. As DNA, the CDR3 is TGTGCCAGCAGTCACCCGTACAGGGGCCCAGGGCCAGATACGCAGTATTTT. Translated: CASSHPYRGPGPDTQYF.

There are a few counts of this clonotype. The chain employs TRBV9 and TRBJ2-2; D unresolved. Trimming pared 4 bases from V and 2 bases from J, leaving 12 bases between. CDR1 is SGDLS, CDR2 YYNGEE, per germline. The CDR3 covers 15 residues. DNA for the CDR3: TGTGCCAGCAGCCCACGGCTAGTCAACACCGGGGAGCTGTTTTTT. As protein: CASSPRLVNTGELFF.